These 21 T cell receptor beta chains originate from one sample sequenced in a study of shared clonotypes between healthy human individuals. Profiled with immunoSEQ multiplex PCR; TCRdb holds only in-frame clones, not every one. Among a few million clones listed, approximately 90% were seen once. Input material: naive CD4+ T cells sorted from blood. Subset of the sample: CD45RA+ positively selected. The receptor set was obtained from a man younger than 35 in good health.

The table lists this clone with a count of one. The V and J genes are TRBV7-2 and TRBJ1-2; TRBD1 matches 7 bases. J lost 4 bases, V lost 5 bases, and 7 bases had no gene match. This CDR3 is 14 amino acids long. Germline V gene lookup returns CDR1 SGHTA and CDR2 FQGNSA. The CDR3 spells CASSPRGQSYGYTF. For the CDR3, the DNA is TGTGCCAGCAGCCCAAGGGGACAGAGCTATGGCTACACCTTC.

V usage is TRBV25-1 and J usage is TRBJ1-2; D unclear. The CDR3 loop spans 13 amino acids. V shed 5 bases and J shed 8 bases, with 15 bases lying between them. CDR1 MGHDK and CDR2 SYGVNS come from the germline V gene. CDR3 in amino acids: CASSSQALGGYTF. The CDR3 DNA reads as TGTGCCAGCAGTTCCCAAGCCCTGGGGGGCTACACCTTC.

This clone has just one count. The CDR3 reads CASSPRAGFYTEAFF. DNA for the CDR3: TGTGCCAGCAGCCCCCGAGCAGGGTTTTATACTGAAGCTTTCTTT. This chain uses TRBV14 with TRBJ1-1, with a possible D match to TRBD1 (5 bases). The V end was cut by 4 bases, the J end by 5 bases, with 17 bases between. The CDR3 is 15 residues long. Germline CDR1 is SGHDN and CDR2 is FVKESK. The full variable domain, its missing parts supplied by reference TRBV14 and TRBJ1-1, is EAGVTQFPSHSVIEKGQTVTLRCDPISGHDNLYWYRRVMGKEIKFLLHFVKESKQDESGMPNNRFLAERTGGTYSTLKVQPAELEDSGVYFCASSPRAGFYTEAFFGQGTRLTVV.

CDR3 amino acids: CASSSGQANYGYTF. CDR3 DNA: TGTGCCAGCAGCTCCGGACAGGCTAACTATGGCTACACCTTC. The V call is TRBV9, the J call TRBJ1-2; the match to TRBD1 covers 7 bases. The V segment lost 4 bases and the J segment 0 bases; nucleotides outside the gene matches: 3. The CDR3 extends over 14 amino acids. The germline gives CDR1 SGDLS, CDR2 YYNGEE.

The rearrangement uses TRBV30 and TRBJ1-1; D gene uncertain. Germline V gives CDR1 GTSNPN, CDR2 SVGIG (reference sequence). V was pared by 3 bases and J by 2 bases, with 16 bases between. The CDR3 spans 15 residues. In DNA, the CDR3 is TGTGCCTGGAGCATCCCCCTCCGTCGAAACACTGAAGCTTTCTTT. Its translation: CAWSIPLRRNTEAFF.

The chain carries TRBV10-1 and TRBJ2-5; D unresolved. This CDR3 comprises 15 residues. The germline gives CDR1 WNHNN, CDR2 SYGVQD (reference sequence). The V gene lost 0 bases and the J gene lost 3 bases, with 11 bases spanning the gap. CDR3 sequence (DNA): TGCGCCAGCAGTGAGTCGTTAGTGAAGAAAGAGACCCAGTACTTC. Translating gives CASSESLVKKETQYF.

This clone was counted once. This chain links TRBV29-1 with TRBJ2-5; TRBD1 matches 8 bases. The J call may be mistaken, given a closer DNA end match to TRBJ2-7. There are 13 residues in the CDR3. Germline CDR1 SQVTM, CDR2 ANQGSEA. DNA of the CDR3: TGCAGCGTTGTTACAGGGGGCTCCTACGAGCAGTACTTC. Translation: CSVVTGGSYEQYF.

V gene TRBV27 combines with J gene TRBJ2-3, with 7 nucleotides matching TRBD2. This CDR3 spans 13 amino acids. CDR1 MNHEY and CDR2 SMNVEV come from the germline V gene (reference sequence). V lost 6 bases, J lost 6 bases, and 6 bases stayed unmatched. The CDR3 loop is CASRRLASDTQYF. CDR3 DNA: TGTGCCAGCAGGAGACTAGCATCTGATACGCAGTATTTT.

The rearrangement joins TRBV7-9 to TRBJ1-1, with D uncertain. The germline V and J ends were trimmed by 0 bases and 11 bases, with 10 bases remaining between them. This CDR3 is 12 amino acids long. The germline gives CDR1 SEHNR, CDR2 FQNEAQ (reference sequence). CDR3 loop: CASSLADNEAFF. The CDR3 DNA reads TGTGCCAGCAGCTTAGCAGATAATGAGGCTTTCTTT. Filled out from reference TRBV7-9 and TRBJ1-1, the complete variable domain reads DTGVSQNPRHKITKRGQNVTFRCDPISEHNRLYWYRQTLGQGPEFLTYFQNEAQLEKSRLLSDRFSAERPKGSFSTLEIQRTEQGDSAMYLCASSLADNEAFFGQGTRLTVV.

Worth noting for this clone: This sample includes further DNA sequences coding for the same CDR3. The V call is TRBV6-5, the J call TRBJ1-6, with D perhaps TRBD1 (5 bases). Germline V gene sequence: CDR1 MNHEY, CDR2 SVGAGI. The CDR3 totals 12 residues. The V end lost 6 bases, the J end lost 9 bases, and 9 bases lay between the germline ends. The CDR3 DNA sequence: TGTGCCAGCAGGGACACGGGTTCACCCCTCCACTTT. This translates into CASRDTGSPLHF.

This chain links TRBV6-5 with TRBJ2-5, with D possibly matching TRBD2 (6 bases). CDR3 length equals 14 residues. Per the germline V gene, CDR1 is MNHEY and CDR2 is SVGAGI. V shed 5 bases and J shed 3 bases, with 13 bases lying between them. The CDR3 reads CASSRPGVKETQYF. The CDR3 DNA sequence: TGTGCCAGCAGTCGCCCGGGGGTTAAAGAGACCCAGTACTTC.

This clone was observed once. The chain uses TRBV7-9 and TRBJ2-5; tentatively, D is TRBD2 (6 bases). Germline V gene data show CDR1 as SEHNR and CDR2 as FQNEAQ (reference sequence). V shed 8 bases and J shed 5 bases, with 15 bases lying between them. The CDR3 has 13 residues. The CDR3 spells CASLTRGMETQYF. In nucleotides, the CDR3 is TGTGCCAGCCTTACCCGGGGGATGGAGACCCAGTACTTC.

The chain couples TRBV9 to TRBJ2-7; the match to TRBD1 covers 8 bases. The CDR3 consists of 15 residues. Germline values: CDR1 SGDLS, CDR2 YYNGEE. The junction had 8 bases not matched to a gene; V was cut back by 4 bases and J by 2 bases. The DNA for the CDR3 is TGTGCCAGCAGCCCAACCGGGACAGGAACCTACGAGCAGTACTTC. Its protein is CASSPTGTGTYEQYF.

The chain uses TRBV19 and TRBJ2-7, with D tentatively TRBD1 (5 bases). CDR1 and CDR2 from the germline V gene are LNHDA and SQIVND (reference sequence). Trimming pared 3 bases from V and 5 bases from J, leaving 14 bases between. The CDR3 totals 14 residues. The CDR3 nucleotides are TGTGCCAGTAGTATTGGGCGGTGGGGCCACGAGCAGTACTTC. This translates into CASSIGRWGHEQYF.

DNA for the CDR3: TGTGCTAGTGGTTTGGCCTTACCCCCTAGCAGGAGCACAGATACGCAGTATTTT. It translates to CASGLALPPSRSTDTQYF. This chain uses TRBV12-5 with TRBJ2-3; D is possibly TRBD2 (5 bases). Germline CDR1 and CDR2: LGHNT and FRNRAP. V was clipped by 1 base and J by 0 bases, with 17 bases between them. The CDR3 length is 18 residues.

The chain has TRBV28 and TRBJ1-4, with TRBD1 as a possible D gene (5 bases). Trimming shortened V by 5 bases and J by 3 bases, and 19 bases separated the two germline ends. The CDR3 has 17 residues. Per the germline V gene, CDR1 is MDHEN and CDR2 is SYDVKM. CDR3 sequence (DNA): TGTGCCAGCAGTCCTCCGGGCGGGGGAGGTGCTAATGAAAAACTGTTTTTT. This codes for CASSPPGGGGANEKLFF.

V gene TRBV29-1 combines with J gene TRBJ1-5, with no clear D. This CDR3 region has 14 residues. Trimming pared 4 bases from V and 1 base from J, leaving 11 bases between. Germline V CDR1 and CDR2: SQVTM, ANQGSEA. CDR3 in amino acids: CSVALGTSNQPQHF. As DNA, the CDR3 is TGCAGCGTTGCTCTCGGCACGAGCAATCAGCCCCAGCATTTT.

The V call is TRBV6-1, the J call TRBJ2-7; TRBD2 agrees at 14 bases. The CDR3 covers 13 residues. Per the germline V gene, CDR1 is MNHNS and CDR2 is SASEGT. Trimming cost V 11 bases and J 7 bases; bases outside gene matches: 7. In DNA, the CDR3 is TGTGCCTGCCGACTAGCGGGGGGGCATGAGCAGTACTTC. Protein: CACRLAGGHEQYF.

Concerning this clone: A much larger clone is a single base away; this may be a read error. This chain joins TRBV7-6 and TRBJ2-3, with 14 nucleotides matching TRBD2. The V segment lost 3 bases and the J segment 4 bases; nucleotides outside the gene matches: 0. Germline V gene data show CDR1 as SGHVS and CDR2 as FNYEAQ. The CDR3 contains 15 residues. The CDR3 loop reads CASSLGLAGADTQYF. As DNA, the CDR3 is TGTGCCAGCAGCTTGGGACTAGCGGGAGCAGATACGCAGTATTTT.

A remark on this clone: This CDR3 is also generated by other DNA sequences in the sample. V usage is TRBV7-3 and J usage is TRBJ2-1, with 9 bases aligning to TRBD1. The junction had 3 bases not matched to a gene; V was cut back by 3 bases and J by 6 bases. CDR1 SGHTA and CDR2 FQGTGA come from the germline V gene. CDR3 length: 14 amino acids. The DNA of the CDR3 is TGTGCCAGCAGCTTCGACAGGGGGAGCAATGAGCAGTTCTTC. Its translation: CASSFDRGSNEQFF.

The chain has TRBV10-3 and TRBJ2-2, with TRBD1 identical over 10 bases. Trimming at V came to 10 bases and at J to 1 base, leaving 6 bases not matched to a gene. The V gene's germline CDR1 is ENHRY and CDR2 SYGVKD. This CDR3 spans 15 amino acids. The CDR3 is CATDRGKGNTGELFF. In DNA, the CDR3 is TGTGCCACGGACAGGGGGAAAGGGAACACCGGGGAGCTGTTTTTT.